This TCR beta chain was sequenced in a study of blood T cell repertoires in COVID-19. Overall study context: There were acute and convalescent COVID-19 samples, and they came from the United States, Italy and Spain. PBMCs, B-cell-depleted T cells, or T cells provided the cDNA or gDNA that made up the material.

Germline V gene data show CDR1 as MNHEY and CDR2 as SVGAGI. The CDR3 sequence is 14 residues long. V lost 7 bases and J lost 8; bases outside the gene matches: 7. As handled by the study authors: Amplified reference gene primers provided the basis for estimating nucleated cell counts. Repertoires were generated with immunoSEQ multiplex PCR, while TCRdb's copy carries only in-frame clones and drops some. That table furnishes V, J and clone size, whereas the DNA furnished D and trimming. The profile shows about 260,000 clones, about 88% of them singletons. Only a few counts were recorded for this clone.

Sample: peripheral blood. The chain has TRBV6-5 and TRBJ1-6, with TRBD1 matching 8 bases. This receptor was identified in a man between 60 and 75 years old who had recovered from COVID-19. CDR3 sequence (DNA): TGTGCCAGCAAATACAGGGGGAGGGATTCACCCCTCCACTTT. Encoded protein: CASKYRGRDSPLHF.